Following are 21 T cell receptor beta chains from one sample sequenced in a study of CD4 T cells in relation to SARS-CoV-2 and coronaviruses. TCRdb's table, derived via immunoSEQ multiplex PCR, lists solely in-frame clones and lacks some. The table includes tens of thousands of clones, nearly 80% detected once. Unexposed donor CD4+ T cells date from about 2011-2018, before the COVID-19 pandemic. Isolation of CD4+ T cells took place after about 9 days in culture. For these receptors, no antigen is known. The sequenced sample was CD4+ T cells from PBMCs, cultured in vitro. These receptor sequences come from a human donor in good health.

This chain joins TRBV3-1 (or the pseudogene TRBV3-2) and TRBJ2-5, with D possibly being TRBD1 (7 bases). The germline CDR1 and CDR2 sequences are LGHDT and YNNKEL (reference sequence). CDR3 length equals 14 residues. V was cut by 2 bases and J by 4 bases, with 11 bases left in between. Here the CDR3 reads CASSQRQGGETQYF. CDR3 sequence (DNA): TGTGCCAGCAGCCAAAGACAGGGAGGAGAGACCCAGTACTTC.

The chain couples TRBV6-2 or TRBV6-3 to TRBJ2-1; D is ambiguous. V dropped 4 bases and J dropped 7 bases, with 5 bases sitting between them. This CDR3 contains 11 residues. CDR1 and CDR2 from the germline V gene are MNHEY and SVGEGT. CDR3 in DNA: TGTGCCAGCAGTTCCAGAAATGAGCAGTTCTTC. It codes for CASSSRNEQFF.

The CDR3 sequence is CASSLSFWGSSYNEQFF. The DNA of the CDR3 is TGTGCCAGCAGCTTAAGTTTCTGGGGCAGCTCCTACAATGAGCAGTTCTTC. The chain has TRBV7-2 and TRBJ2-1; D may be TRBD1 (5 bases). Trimming took 2 bases from V and 0 from J, leaving 14 bases between them. CDR1 and CDR2 from the germline V gene are SGHTA and FQGNSA. The CDR3 spans 17 residues.

This clone has only a few counts. This chain's CDR3 is CASSPGLAGAYEQYF. CDR3 bases: TGTGCCAGCAGTCCGGGACTAGCGGGCGCGTACGAGCAGTACTTC. This chain connects TRBV6-2 or TRBV6-3 to TRBJ2-7, with 12 bases matching TRBD2. Germline V gives CDR1 MNHEY, CDR2 SVGEGT. CDR3 length: 15 amino acids. V shed 5 bases, J shed 4 bases, and the junction held 6 bases outside the gene matches.

The rearrangement links TRBV5-8 to TRBJ2-5; D is ambiguous. Germline CDR1 is SGHTS and CDR2 is YDEGEE. The V end lost 4 bases, the J end lost 5 bases, and 15 bases lay between the germline ends. The CDR3 loop spans 14 amino acids. The CDR3 reads CASSTTETVETQYF. DNA of the CDR3: TGTGCCAGCAGCACGACCGAGACCGTGGAGACCCAGTACTTC.

The gene calls are TRBV5-1 and TRBJ2-7; D possibly corresponds to TRBD1 (6 bases). Germline V lookup: CDR1 SGHRS, CDR2 YFSETQ. V was trimmed by 1 base and J by 4 bases, leaving 6 bases between them. The CDR3 loop spans 12 amino acids. The CDR3 region has the DNA TGCGCCAGCAGCTTGACAGGGTACGAGCAGTACTTC. Its translation: CASSLTGYEQYF.

This sequence joins TRBV19 and TRBJ1-5; D gene uncertain. Germline loops: CDR1 LNHDA, CDR2 SQIVND (reference sequence). CDR3 length: 14 residues. Trimming stripped 6 bases from V and 7 bases from J, with 16 bases between. The CDR3 here is CASSPIGLLQPQHF. As DNA, the CDR3 is TGTGCCAGTAGCCCAATAGGTCTATTGCAGCCCCAGCATTTT.

V usage is TRBV7-2 and J usage is TRBJ2-2; 11 nucleotides line up with TRBD2. After removal of 1 base from V and 2 bases from J, the junction contained 9 bases not matched to a gene. The CDR3 consists of 19 residues. Germline CDR1 is SGHTA and CDR2 is FQGNSA. The CDR3 protein is CASSLVTGTSGFNTGELFF. CDR3 coding DNA: TGTGCCAGCAGCTTAGTGACCGGGACTAGCGGATTTAACACCGGGGAGCTGTTTTTT.

This clone was counted once. The chain links TRBV5-1 to TRBJ1-1; D is ambiguous. The CDR3 is made up of 13 amino acids. Germline CDR1 SGHRS, CDR2 YFSETQ. V was clipped by 0 bases and J by 1 base, with 4 bases between them. The CDR3 loop reads CASSLDANTEAFF. In DNA, the CDR3 is TGCGCCAGCAGCTTGGATGCGAACACTGAAGCTTTCTTT.

V and J are TRBV7-9 and TRBJ2-7; 12 bases align to TRBD2. CDR1 SEHNR and CDR2 FQNEAQ come from the germline V gene (reference sequence). The CDR3 covers 17 residues. V was clipped by 6 bases and J by 5 bases; unmatched bases: 14. The CDR3 sequence is CASSPSSGRVQLHEQYF. The DNA of the CDR3 is TGTGCCAGCAGTCCCTCTAGCGGGAGGGTCCAACTCCACGAGCAGTACTTC. Full variable domain (remainder filled in from reference TRBV7-9 and TRBJ2-7): DTGVSQNPRHKITKRGQNVTFRCDPISEHNRLYWYRQTLGQGPEFLTYFQNEAQLEKSRLLSDRFSAERPKGSFSTLEIQRTEQGDSAMYLCASSPSSGRVQLHEQYFGPGTRLTVT.

The chain carries TRBV6-5 and TRBJ2-3; possibly TRBD2 for D (6 bases). The CDR3 runs to 13 residues. Trimming took off 8 bases at V and 2 bases at J, with 11 bases between the two ends. Looked up from germline, CDR1 is MNHEY and CDR2 is SVGAGI. The CDR3 nucleotides are TGTGCCAGCCGGGACTCGGCCACAGATACGCAGTATTTT. It codes for CASRDSATDTQYF.

The chain has TRBV6-1 and TRBJ1-6; no definite D call. V was pared by 3 bases and J by 10 bases, with 10 bases between. The germline gives CDR1 MNHNS, CDR2 SASEGT. This CDR3 is 13 amino acids long. This CDR3 reads CASSEVGVSPLHF. CDR3 bases: TGTGCCAGCAGTGAGGTCGGGGTGTCACCCCTCCACTTT.

The rearrangement uses TRBV29-1 and TRBJ2-5; D gene uncertain. There are 11 residues in the CDR3. From germline, CDR1 is SQVTM and CDR2 ANQGSEA. Between the trimmed V and J ends, which lost 3 bases and 1 base, there was a span of 3 bases. CDR3 nucleotide sequence: TGCAGCGTTGACGGCCAAGAGACCCAGTACTTC. The encoded protein is CSVDGQETQYF.

This sequence joins TRBV5-4 and TRBJ2-1; no reliable D call. CDR1 SGHNT and CDR2 YYREEE come from the germline V gene (reference sequence). This CDR3 is built from 13 residues. Between the trimmed V and J ends, which lost 0 bases and 7 bases, there was a span of 8 bases. This CDR3 is CASSLGWGNEQFF. Written as DNA, the CDR3 is TGTGCCAGCAGCTTGGGTTGGGGAAATGAGCAGTTCTTC.

This chain joins TRBV2 and TRBJ1-5; D remains ambiguous. Germline CDR1 is SNHLY and CDR2 is FYNNEI. The CDR3 is 16 amino acids. Trimming took 4 bases from V and 1 from J, leaving 14 bases between them. CDR3 in amino acids: CASSVFLPGSNQPQHF. CDR3 nucleotides: TGTGCCAGCAGTGTTTTTTTGCCGGGAAGCAATCAGCCCCAGCATTTT.

The chain is built from TRBV2 and TRBJ1-1; TRBD1 matches 7 bases. Losses at the gene ends were 7 bases for V and 1 base for J; bases not matched to a gene: 6. The V gene's germline CDR1 is SNHLY and CDR2 FYNNEI. The CDR3 has 14 amino acids. Here the CDR3 DNA reads TGTGCCAGCACTGGGGACAGCGAGAACACTGAAGCTTTCTTT. This gives the protein CASTGDSENTEAFF.

The V and J genes are TRBV6-2 or TRBV6-3 and TRBJ2-7; D is possibly TRBD1 or TRBD2 (6 bases each). Trimming cost V 0 bases and J 1 base, with 13 bases left between them. CDR3 length equals 16 residues. Germline CDR1 is MNHEY and CDR2 is SVGEGT. The CDR3, as DNA: TGTGCCAGCAGTTACTCGAAACTAGGGGGGTCCTACGAGCAGTACTTC. This codes for CASSYSKLGGSYEQYF.

The V gene is TRBV12-3 or TRBV12-4, the J gene TRBJ1-6, with D uncertain. V gave up 2 bases and J gave up 5 bases, with 4 bases separating them. This CDR3 comprises 13 residues. The chain's CDR3 is CASSLWDNSPLHF. CDR3 coding DNA: TGTGCCAGCAGTTTATGGGATAATTCACCCCTCCACTTT.

This clone was seen a few times. This chain connects TRBV4-1 to TRBJ1-2; no definite D call. The CDR3 totals 19 residues. Germline-derived CDR1 and CDR2 are MGHRA and YSYEKL. The germline V and J ends were trimmed by 0 bases and 0 bases, with 20 bases remaining between them. CDR3 DNA: TGCGCCAGCAGCCAAGAGCGGAGAGTGGGGTCCTTCCCTAACTATGGCTACACCTTC. Encoded protein: CASSQERRVGSFPNYGYTF.

This chain uses TRBV7-3 with TRBJ2-1, with D possibly called TRBD1 or TRBD2 (5 bases each). CDR3 length: 13 residues. V was clipped by 4 bases and J by 8 bases, with 12 bases between them. Per germline, CDR1 SGHTA and CDR2 FQGTGA. CDR3 region: CASSSGRTDEQFF. The CDR3, as DNA: TGTGCCAGCAGCTCGGGGCGTACGGATGAGCAGTTCTTC.

This chain uses TRBV14 with TRBJ1-4; no firm D call. The V gene's germline CDR1 is SGHDN and CDR2 FVKESK. The V and J ends lost 1 base and 8 bases respectively, with 11 bases between them. The CDR3 totals 14 residues. DNA of the CDR3: TGTGCCAGCAGCCAAGGGGTCAGAGGGGAAAAACTGTTTTTT. Protein product: CASSQGVRGEKLFF.